Shown below are 24 T cell receptor beta chains from a single sample sequenced in a study of T-cell memory formation after mild COVID-19. TCRdb processed the 5' RACE reads anew with MiXCR; each CDR3 protein has one entry. The sample carries a few hundred thousand distinct CDR3 sequences, 7% to 10% recorded once. Sequencing was carried out using PBMCs or a T cell subset sorted from them (not recorded which). Receptors were obtained from a man in his late teens or twenties who had mild COVID-19 (a few samples of this study predate the infection). Cell type and time point are not known.

The chain employs TRBV11-2 and TRBJ2-3; 11 nucleotides agree with TRBD1. After removal of 5 bases from V and 3 bases from J, the junction contained 7 bases not matched to a gene. The CDR3 extends over 16 amino acids. CDR1 is SGHAT and CDR2 is FQNNGV in the germline V gene. Written as DNA, the CDR3 is TGTGCCAGCAGCGACGACCGGGACAGGGGGACAGATACGCAGTATTTT. Its protein is CASSDDRDRGTDTQYF.

A word on this clonotype: A much larger clone is a single base away; this may be a read error. The CDR3 loop is CASSVDGNSGNTIYF. For the CDR3, the DNA is TGTGCCAGCAGCGTAGATGGGAACTCTGGAAACACCATATATTTT. The chain links TRBV9 to TRBJ1-3; D not resolved. This CDR3 spans 15 amino acids. Germline CDR1 reads SGDLS; CDR2 reads YYNGEE. Between the trimmed V and J ends, which lost 0 bases and 0 bases, there was a span of 7 bases.

This clonotype has only a few counts. The CDR3 DNA sequence: TGTGCCAGCACCTGGGGGTCCGGGAGCACAGATACGCAGTATTTT. Its translation: CASTWGSGSTDTQYF. This sequence joins TRBV5-4 and TRBJ2-3; D possibly uses TRBD1 or TRBD2 (5 bases each). Between the trimmed V and J ends, which lost 6 bases and 0 bases, there was a span of 14 bases. The germline V gene has CDR1 SGHNT and CDR2 YYREEE (reference sequence). The CDR3 is 15 residues long.

This clonotype has a count of ten or more. The chain employs TRBV12-3 or TRBV12-4 and TRBJ2-2; TRBD1 is a possible D gene (5 bases). V dropped 1 base and J dropped 6 bases, with 9 bases sitting between them. The CDR3 contains 14 residues. CDR3 DNA sequence: TGTGCCAGCAGTTTAGTTGGGGCCCCCGGGGAGCTGTTTTTT. Protein product: CASSLVGAPGELFF.

This clonotype was recorded a few times. V gene TRBV20-1 combines with J gene TRBJ2-5; a weak D match, TRBD1 (6 bases). Germline lookup yields CDR1 DFQATT and CDR2 SNEGSKA (reference sequence). V lost 6 bases, J lost 6 bases, and 23 bases lay in between. This CDR3 spans 15 amino acids. CDR3 sequence reads: CSALTGGGLGKTQYF. CDR3 DNA sequence: TGCAGTGCCCTGACAGGCGGCGGGTTGGGGAAGACCCAGTACTTC.

The gene calls are TRBV3-1 and TRBJ1-2, with TRBD1 matching over 9 bases. CDR3 size: 14 residues. The trim removed 3 bases at V and 13 bases at J, leaving 12 bases unmatched. The germline V gene encodes CDR1 LGHDT and CDR2 YNNKEL (reference sequence). The CDR3 DNA reads TGTGCCAGCAGCCACCTCGTCCCGGGACAGGGATGCACCTTC. It specifies CASSHLVPGQGCTF.

This clonotype occurred a few times. The genes are TRBV15 and TRBJ1-4, with 7 nucleotides matching TRBD1. The V and J ends lost 4 bases and 8 bases, in that order; junction bases with no gene match: 7. The CDR3 has 14 residues. CDR1 LNHNV and CDR2 YYDKDF come from the germline V gene (reference sequence). CDR3 residues: CATSKGAPGEKLFF. The CDR3 DNA follows: TGTGCCACCAGCAAGGGGGCGCCGGGGGAAAAACTGTTTTTT.

Only a few counts were recorded for this clonotype. This chain uses TRBV18 with TRBJ1-1; D not certain. V lost 2 bases and J 7 bases, leaving 14 bases between the germline ends. CDR3 length: 14 residues. Germline CDR1 reads KGHSH; CDR2 reads LQKENI. This CDR3 is CASSPSVSPDEAFF. DNA for the CDR3: TGTGCCAGCTCACCATCAGTGAGTCCTGATGAAGCTTTCTTT.

This rearrangement joins TRBV4-2 to TRBJ2-3; 7 nucleotides agree with TRBD2. J gave up 2 bases and V 2 bases, and 10 bases lay outside the gene matches. The CDR3 sequence is 17 residues long. CDR1 and CDR2 (germline): LGHNA, YNFKEQ. CDR3 DNA: TGTGCCAGCAGCCAAACGTTCCTAGCGGATGACACAGATACGCAGTATTTT. This codes for CASSQTFLADDTDTQYF.

The chain uses TRBV7-7 and TRBJ2-7; TRBD1 might be the D (5 bases). From germline, CDR1 is SSHAT and CDR2 FNYEAQ (reference sequence). CDR3 length: 13 residues. V lost 3 bases and J 7 bases, leaving 13 bases between the germline ends. The CDR3 nucleotides are TGTGCCAGCAGCTTGGGGCCACACTGGGAGCAGTACTTC. Its translation: CASSLGPHWEQYF.

The chain has TRBV20-1 and TRBJ1-4; 8 bases are a match to TRBD1. V trimming: 6 bases; J trimming: 10 bases; junction bases outside the gene matches: 10. The CDR3 covers 13 residues. Germline V lookup: CDR1 DFQATT, CDR2 SNEGSKA (reference sequence). The CDR3 DNA sequence: TGCAGTGCCCGCGGGCAGGGGGCCGCAAAACTGTTTTTT. Protein: CSARGQGAAKLFF.

Only a few counts were recorded for this clonotype. V usage is TRBV6-5 and J usage is TRBJ1-2; D is possibly TRBD1 (5 bases). V lost 6 bases and J lost 5, with 13 bases in between. The CDR3 contains 13 residues. Germline CDR1 and CDR2: MNHEY and SVGAGI. Here the CDR3 reads CASSAGSPYGYTF. CDR3 nucleotides: TGTGCCAGCAGCGCAGGGTCCCCTTATGGCTACACCTTC.

This chain uses TRBV4-2 with TRBJ1-1; the D gene is possibly TRBD1 (5 bases). The V and J ends lost 1 base and 4 bases respectively, with 13 bases between them. The CDR3 has 15 amino acids. From germline, CDR1 is LGHNA and CDR2 YNFKEQ. The DNA for the CDR3 is TGTGCCAGCAGCCAAGTCCCGGGGCGAAGCACTGAAGCTTTCTTT. This encodes CASSQVPGRSTEAFF.

The chain carries TRBV7-2 and TRBJ1-4; tentative D call: TRBD1 (6 bases). This CDR3 region has 15 residues. Trimming stripped 5 bases from V and 7 bases from J, with 17 bases between. CDR1 is SGHTA and CDR2 is FQGNSA in the germline V gene. CDR3 bases: TGTGCCAGCAGCCTTTCCGGGACACCAAGTGAAAAACTGTTTTTT. This codes for CASSLSGTPSEKLFF.

This clonotype was seen many times. The J gene is TRBJ1-2, the V gene TRBV5-1; TRBD1 matches 7 bases. The germline CDR1 and CDR2 sequences are SGHRS and YFSETQ. The CDR3 spans 12 residues. Trimming removed 4 bases from V and 4 bases from J; junction bases left unmatched: 1. The CDR3 loop reads CASSRDSYGYTF. The CDR3 DNA follows: TGCGCCAGCAGCCGGGACAGCTATGGCTACACCTTC.

This clonotype showed up just a few times. V and J are TRBV20-1 and TRBJ2-7; 7 bases match TRBD1. The CDR3 has 13 amino acids. Germline V lookup: CDR1 DFQATT, CDR2 SNEGSKA (reference sequence). J was trimmed by 0 bases and V by 5 bases; bases with no gene match: 4. CDR3 sequence reads: CSAERDSSYEQYF. CDR3 nucleotide sequence: TGCAGTGCTGAGAGGGACAGCTCCTACGAGCAGTACTTC.

A few counts support this clonotype. The chain recombines TRBV7-8 with TRBJ2-3, with 12 bases matching TRBD2. The CDR3 is 15 residues long. Germline V CDR1 and CDR2: SGHVS, FQNEAQ. With V trimmed by 5 bases and J by 4 bases, 4 bases remained unmatched. The CDR3 DNA reads TGTGCCAGCAGCGATGGACTAGCGGGGTCAGATACGCAGTATTTT. Protein sequence: CASSDGLAGSDTQYF.

This chain connects TRBV7-2 to TRBJ1-5, with a possible D match to TRBD1 (6 bases). From germline, CDR1 is SGHTA and CDR2 FQGNSA. V lost 5 bases, J lost 0 bases, and 14 bases lay in between. This CDR3 has 16 amino acids. CDR3 loop: CASSPQGHYSNQPQHF. CDR3 nucleotide sequence: TGTGCCAGCAGCCCGCAGGGGCACTATAGCAATCAGCCCCAGCATTTT.

This clonotype has only a few counts. This rearrangement joins TRBV7-2 to TRBJ2-5; 12 bases fit TRBD2. Germline CDR1 is SGHTA and CDR2 is FQGNSA. The CDR3 is 14 amino acids. V shed 5 bases and J 5 bases; nucleotides not matched to a gene: 3. The CDR3 DNA reads as TGTGCCAGCAGCCCCACTAGCGGGGGGGAGACCCAGTACTTC. Its translation is CASSPTSGGETQYF. The entire variable domain, with the rest obtained from reference TRBV7-2 and TRBJ2-5, is as follows: GAGVSQSPSNKVTEKGKDVELRCDPISGHTALYWYRQSLGQGLEFLIYFQGNSAPDKSGLPSDRFSAERTGGSVSTLTIQRTQQEDSAVYLCASSPTSGGETQYFGPGTRLLVL.

The CDR3 sequence is CASSREGASPLHF. As DNA, the CDR3 is TGTGCCAGCAGCCGAGAGGGGGCGTCACCCCTCCACTTT. This chain joins TRBV27 and TRBJ1-6, with 7 bases identical to TRBD1. Unmatched junction bases numbered 6, after V lost 6 bases and J lost 10 bases. Germline CDR1 reads MNHEY; CDR2 reads SMNVEV (reference sequence). This CDR3 spans 13 amino acids.

This clonotype was seen more than once but under ten times. V usage is TRBV6-5 and J usage is TRBJ1-6; TRBD1 matches 8 bases. Germline CDR1 MNHEY, CDR2 SVGAGI. V was pared by 8 bases and J by 0 bases, with 15 bases of the junction left unmatched. CDR3 size: 19 residues. CDR3 in amino acids: CASSSQGAGIASYNSPLHF. CDR3 nucleotides: TGTGCCAGCTCAAGCCAGGGGGCTGGTATAGCCTCCTATAATTCACCCCTCCACTTT.

The V and J genes are TRBV12-3 or TRBV12-4 and TRBJ2-3; 7 nucleotides agree with TRBD1. The CDR3 has 14 amino acids. The V and J ends lost 10 bases and 2 bases, in that order; junction bases with no gene match: 9. In DNA form, the CDR3 reads TGTGCCACCCGGGACAGAGAACCCACAGATACGCAGTATTTT. It codes for CATRDREPTDTQYF.

At least ten counts were recorded for this clonotype. This sequence joins TRBV20-1 and TRBJ2-5; no reliable D call. V gave up 6 bases and J gave up 5 bases, with 19 bases separating them. CDR3 length: 14 amino acids. The germline V gene has CDR1 DFQATT and CDR2 SNEGSKA (reference sequence). The CDR3 sequence: CSAMYTLHLETQYF. The CDR3 DNA reads TGCAGTGCCATGTATACCCTCCACCTGGAGACCCAGTACTTC.

This clonotype has a handful of counts. The chain carries TRBV5-1 and TRBJ2-3; the match to TRBD1 covers 7 bases. The CDR3 spans 14 residues. CDR1 and CDR2 from the germline V gene are SGHRS and YFSETQ. V was clipped by 5 bases and J by 2 bases; unmatched bases: 5. The CDR3 loop is CASRTGTDTDTQYF. Here the CDR3 DNA reads TGCGCCAGCAGAACCGGGACAGACACAGATACGCAGTATTTT.